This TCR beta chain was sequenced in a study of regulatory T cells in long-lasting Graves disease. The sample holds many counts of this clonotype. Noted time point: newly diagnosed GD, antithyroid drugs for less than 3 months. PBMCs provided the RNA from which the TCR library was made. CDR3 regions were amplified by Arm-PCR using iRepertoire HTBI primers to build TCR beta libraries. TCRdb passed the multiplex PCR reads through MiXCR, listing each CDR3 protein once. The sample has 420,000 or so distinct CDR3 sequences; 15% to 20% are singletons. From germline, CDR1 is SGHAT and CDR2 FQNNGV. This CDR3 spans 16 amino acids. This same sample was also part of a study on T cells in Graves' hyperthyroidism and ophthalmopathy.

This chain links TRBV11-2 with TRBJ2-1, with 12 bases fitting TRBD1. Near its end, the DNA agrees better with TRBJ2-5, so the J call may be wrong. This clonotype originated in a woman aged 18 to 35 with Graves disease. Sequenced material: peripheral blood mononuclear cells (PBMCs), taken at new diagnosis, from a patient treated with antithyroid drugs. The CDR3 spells CASSNRDRGRGETQYF. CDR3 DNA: TGTGCCAGCAGCAACCGGGACAGGGGGCGCGGGGAGACCCAGTACTTC.